The clone carrying this T cell receptor (beta chain) was seen repeatedly, ten times or more. As yet, its antigen is unknown. This entry is derived from a study of quantifying T cell responses using KT2 cells. Study-level background: Reverse transcription used primers in the TCR alpha and beta constant regions. A predetermined fluorescence threshold ended the second PCR, run as a qPCR.

V lost 4 bases to trimming and J lost 0 bases, with 14 bases between them. CDR3 length: 16 residues. CDR1 SGHTS and CDR2 YDEGEE come from the germline V gene. An oligo carrying a UMI was ligated to the cDNA 3' end. First-round PCR used about 4 cycles and beta primers RC1.1 and RC1.2 covering TRBC1 and TRBC2. Separate processing of TCR alpha and beta chains began at the second PCR. TCRdb processed the UMI-ligation and nested PCR reads anew with MiXCR; each CDR3 protein has one entry. The sample holds tens of thousands of distinct CDR3 sequences, 6% to 8% seen once. General study findings and limits: Counts of KT2 alpha and beta sequences rose linearly with the number of KT2 cells added.

The specimen sequenced was PBMCs spiked with cells of the T cell clone KT2. The source is a human donor. The chain couples TRBV5-8 to TRBJ2-4; no reliable D call. DNA for the CDR3: TGTGCCAGCAGCCAACAGCTTCAAATAGCCAAAAACATTCAGTACTTC. It is translated as CASSQQLQIAKNIQYF. The full variable domain, in which reference TRBV5-8 and TRBJ2-4 provide the parts outside the CDR3, is EAGVTQSPTHLIKTRGQQATLRCSPISGHTSVYWYQQALGLGLQFLLWYDEGEERNRGNFPPRFSGRQFPNYSSELNVNALELEDSALYLCASSQQLQIAKNIQYFGAGTRLSVL.